These 10 T cell receptor beta chains were sequenced from one sample in a study of T cell clonality in common variable immunodeficiency. Study findings and constraints: Reportedly, TCR beta sequences from common variable immunodeficiency showed fewer deletions and N-nucleotide insertions.

No antigen has been assigned to these receptors. Generated by immunoSEQ multiplex PCR, the TCRdb table keeps only in-frame clones and is missing some. The table lists some 10,000 clones, with no singletons. What was sequenced was peripheral blood mononuclear cells. These receptors all stem from a human donor with common variable immunodeficiency.

This clone was seen a few times. The read halts 3 residues ahead of the CDR3 end, with the missing end drawn from the germline J gene. The V gene is TRBV19, the J gene TRBJ1-2; 7 bases match TRBD1. The CDR3 runs to 14 residues. The germline gives CDR1 LNHDA, CDR2 SQIVND (reference sequence). Trimming removed 5 bases from V and 4 bases from J; junction bases left unmatched: 7. The CDR3 here is CASSPRTGTYGYTF. CDR3 DNA (partial): TGTGCCAGTAGTCCCCGGACAGGAACCTATGGC.

With respect to this clone: The read gets to within 3 residues of the CDR3 end, and the germline J gene fills in the rest. The chain links TRBV19 to TRBJ2-7, with TRBD2 matching 9 bases. The CDR3 loop spans 14 amino acids. Trimming cost V 10 bases and J 0 bases; bases outside gene matches: 7. Germline V lookup: CDR1 LNHDA, CDR2 SQIVND (reference sequence). CDR3 sequence: CATKTSGSSYEQYF. The part of the CDR3 DNA that was read is TGTGCCACCAAGACTAGCGGTAGCTCCTACGAG.

Relative to its sample, this clone is medium-sized (0.01 to 0.1%). CDR3 DNA, as far as it was read: TGTGCCATCAGCAGTAGCCGGGACTATTCTGTTGAGACC. Residues: CAISSSRDYSVET. The entire CDR3 protein reads CAISSSRDYSVETQYF. This chain connects TRBV10-3 to TRBJ2-5, with TRBD2 identical over 7 bases. With the read ending 3 residues before the CDR3 end, the germline J gene is used to fill in that end. CDR3 length: 16 residues. J lost 5 bases, V lost 6 bases, and 15 bases had no gene match. Germline CDR1 reads ENHRY; CDR2 reads SYGVKD.

About this clone itself: The CDR3 is cut off 3 residues early in the read; its end comes from the germline J gene. The chain joins TRBV18 to TRBJ1-5; a weak D match, TRBD1 (6 bases). In germline, CDR1 is KGHSH, CDR2 LQKENI. This CDR3 is 13 amino acids long. Trimming left V 6 bases short and J 7 bases short, with 13 bases between. The part of the CDR3 DNA that was read is TGTGCCAGCTCGCTAGGACAGAAGCAGCCC. This encodes CASSLGQKQP. In full, the CDR3 is CASSLGQKQPQHF.

Note on this clone: The CDR3 end lies 3 residues beyond the end of the read and is filled in from the germline J gene. V is TRBV7-9 and J is TRBJ1-2; D remains ambiguous. Germline CDR1 reads SEHNR; CDR2 reads FQNEAQ (reference sequence). The CDR3 consists of 15 residues. CDR3 sequence reads: CASSAKSWRGQGYTF. The covered CDR3 bases are TGTGCCAGCAGCGCTAAGTCTTGGCGGGGTCAGGGC.

This clone was observed a few times. The CDR3 end falls 3 residues outside the read, so it is completed with the germline J gene. V usage is TRBV19 and J usage is TRBJ2-7; 7 bases agree with TRBD2. After removal of 6 bases from V and 0 bases from J, the junction contained 2 bases not matched to a gene. The CDR3 length is 13 residues. Germline V CDR1 and CDR2: LNHDA, SQIVND (reference sequence). This CDR3 reads CASSRDYSYEQYF. The sequenced CDR3 bases are TGTGCCAGTAGCAGGGACTACTCCTACGAG.

On this clone itself: The read halts 3 residues ahead of the CDR3 end, with the missing end drawn from the germline J gene. The chain carries TRBV7-9 and TRBJ2-5, with TRBD1 identical over 9 bases. V lost 5 bases to trimming and J lost 7 bases; unmatched junction nucleotides: 11. Looked up from germline, CDR1 is SEHNR and CDR2 is FQNEAQ (reference sequence). The CDR3 sequence is 15 residues long. CDR3 residues: CASSRRWDREGTQYF. The part of the CDR3 DNA that was read is TGTGCCAGCAGCCGACGTTGGGACAGGGAAGGGACC.

This clone occurred a few times. The read gets to within 3 residues of the CDR3 end, and the germline J gene fills in the rest. The chain links TRBV19 to TRBJ2-7; D perhaps matches TRBD1 (6 bases). The CDR3 length is 15 residues. Trimming stripped 1 base from V and 3 bases from J, with 13 bases between. From germline, CDR1 is LNHDA and CDR2 SQIVND (reference sequence). CDR3 DNA, as far as it was read: TGTGCCAGTAGTATAGGCACAGGGCGAGGCTACGAG. As protein: CASSIGTGRGYE. The whole CDR3 reads CASSIGTGRGYEQYF.

In regard to this clone: The missing CDR3 end, 3 residues past where the read stops, is filled in from the germline J gene. The chain carries TRBV19 and TRBJ2-5, with a weak D call TRBD1 (6 bases). V was shortened by 8 bases and J by 4 bases, with 11 bases between the two germline ends. This CDR3 contains 12 residues. Germline-derived CDR1 and CDR2 are LNHDA and SQIVND (reference sequence). The sequenced part of the CDR3 DNA is TGTGCCAGTGGACTCAGGGGAGAGACC. Its protein product is CASGLRGET. From start to end, the CDR3 is CASGLRGETQYF.

Remarks on this clone: The read falls 3 residues short of the CDR3 end, and the missing part is taken from the germline J gene. V is TRBV30 and J is TRBJ1-2; 7 nucleotides align to TRBD1. The CDR3 is 14 residues long. J was trimmed by 2 bases and V by 5 bases; bases with no gene match: 8. Per germline, CDR1 GTSNPN and CDR2 SVGIG (reference sequence). The covered CDR3 bases are TGTGCCTGGGGACAGACAGGGACCAACTATGGC. Translating it yields CAWGQTGTNYG. The complete CDR3 reads CAWGQTGTNYGYTF.